The rows below give T cell receptor beta chains drawn from one sample of a study of regulatory T cells in long-lasting Graves disease. TCRdb fed the multiplex PCR reads into MiXCR, producing one record per CDR3 protein. The table lists under 500,000 distinct CDR3 sequences, around 21% of them singletons. The source material was peripheral blood mononuclear cells (PBMCs), sampled when the disease was refractory, from a patient treated with antithyroid drugs. These receptors were taken from a female donor with Graves disease. CDR3s leave out the opening cysteine and the closing phenylalanine or tryptophan. The order of the fields is V gene, D gene, J gene, CDR3 protein. The D gene is left open where the match is weak.

TRBV7-6,TRBD2,TRBJ2-7,ASSLGLAGGPIDEQY
TRBV7-2,-,TRBJ1-3,ASSPWTEFSGNTIY
TRBV15,TRBD1,TRBJ2-7,ATSQGGSSYEQY
TRBV18,-,TRBJ1-1,ASSPPNSRTHTEAF
TRBV20-1,TRBD1,TRBJ2-1,SASIWDRGTNEQF
TRBV7-6,-,TRBJ1-1,ASSSGRWNTEAF
TRBV7-8,-,TRBJ1-5,ASSLVVGQLNQPQH
TRBV7-2,-,TRBJ2-3,ASSPAWTSTDTQY
TRBV27,-,TRBJ2-1,ASSALLGGRNEQF
TRBV6-1,-,TRBJ2-6,ASIQGRRSGANVLT
TRBV30,-,TRBJ2-7,AWMGKGGYEQY
TRBV2,TRBD1,TRBJ2-5,ASSELMTGGQETQY
TRBV6-5,-,TRBJ2-5,ASSYSRHIEETQY
TRBV10-2,TRBD2,TRBJ2-5,ASNPRIAGDQETQY
TRBV7-3,TRBD1,TRBJ2-7,ASSPGQVSDEQY
TRBV12-3/TRBV12-4,TRBD1,TRBJ2-4,ASSHHRGLVNIQY
TRBV19,TRBD1,TRBJ1-2,ASSHPGGNYGYT
TRBV24-1,TRBD2,TRBJ2-7,ATSDLWEGVGDYEQY
TRBV12-3/TRBV12-4,TRBD2,TRBJ2-7,ASSLGLARGRGYEQY
TRBV9,TRBD1,TRBJ2-7,ASSVGWDSGSYEQY
TRBV6-4,-,TRBJ1-2,ASSPTAANYGYT
TRBV9,-,TRBJ1-2,ATRGGHGYT
TRBV19,-,TRBJ1-3,ASTTAVRSGNTIY
TRBV19,TRBD1,TRBJ1-1,ASSIKGQTMNTEAF
TRBV12-3/TRBV12-4,-,TRBJ1-4,ASSPGVPKLF
TRBV4-2,TRBD2,TRBJ2-7,ASSQDSGASSYEQY
TRBV19,-,TRBJ1-5,ASAPSGISNQPQH
TRBV20-1,TRBD2,TRBJ2-2,SARDLGGRAGTGELF
TRBV7-2,-,TRBJ1-2,ASSLPTSKGYT
TRBV7-2,TRBD1,TRBJ2-7,ASSLGQGTYEQY
TRBV2,TRBD2,TRBJ2-7,ASRGLSFYEQY
TRBV5-1,-,TRBJ1-1,ASSRDLANTEAF
TRBV7-9,-,TRBJ1-2,ASSLVGQNYGYT
TRBV20-1,TRBD1,TRBJ2-7,SARDRDQGYEQY
TRBV6-2/TRBV6-3,-,TRBJ1-5,ASRGWDSNQPQH
TRBV28,-,TRBJ2-6,ASSGRESGANVLT
TRBV11-3,-,TRBJ1-1,ASSSRPGGRVGNTEAF
TRBV4-2,TRBD1,TRBJ1-2,ASSQGGGQAYGYT
TRBV28,TRBD2,TRBJ2-7,ASSLFSGGRGHEQY
TRBV7-2,TRBD1,TRBJ1-3,ASSFGQGAISGNTIY
TRBV7-2,TRBD1,TRBJ1-5,ASSLRDRSNQPQH
TRBV15,TRBD1,TRBJ1-4,ATSSGLGTGDEKLF
TRBV4-1,-,TRBJ2-7,ASSQAVLAEEQY
TRBV20-1,TRBD1,TRBJ1-1,SARDVGQGIIEAF
TRBV12-3/TRBV12-4,-,TRBJ1-1,ASSSAGITTEAF
TRBV28,TRBD1,TRBJ1-5,ASSRTGQGGNQPQH
TRBV11-2,TRBD1,TRBJ2-2,ASSSLQGAQVGELF
TRBV6-2/TRBV6-3,TRBD2,TRBJ2-1,ASSAQTSGSQNEQF
TRBV10-3,-,TRBJ1-2,AIRQANEDGYT
TRBV10-3,TRBD2,TRBJ2-2,AINPTSGRTTGELF